This T cell receptor beta chain came from a study of blood T cell repertoires in COVID-19. J gave up 3 bases and V 11 bases, and 25 bases lay outside the gene matches. Germline CDR1 reads KGHDR; CDR2 reads SFDVKD. This CDR3 comprises 19 residues. This table comes from immunoSEQ multiplex PCR, and its TCRdb copy is limited to in-frame clones, with some not included. The sample shows over 450,000 clones, 75% to 90% of them seen only once. The sequence was collected from a man aged 18 to 29 with COVID-19, enrolled during active disease. The rearrangement joins TRBV24-1 to TRBJ1-1; 8 bases agree with TRBD1. The sequencing input was peripheral blood. This chain's CDR3 is CANQRAWTGLLLRDTEAFF. CDR3 DNA sequence: TGTGCCAACCAAAGGGCTTGGACAGGGCTACTGCTCAGGGACACTGAAGCTTTCTTT.